What follows are 21 T cell receptor beta chains derived from one specimen sequenced in a study of monozygotic twins with inflammatory bowel disease. TCRdb reprocessed the 5' RACE reads and stores each CDR3 protein as one record, lacking DNA. The table lists 310,000 or so distinct CDR3 sequences. The sample comprised blood. The source is a human donor with ulcerative colitis or Crohn's disease, or a healthy co-twin of an affected twin (not recorded which).

This rearrangement joins TRBV27 to TRBJ2-7; TCRdb gives TRBD1 as the D gene, but with no DNA this cannot be confirmed. Germline V gene sequence: CDR1 MNHEY, CDR2 SMNVEV (reference sequence). The CDR3 contains 13 residues. The CDR3 protein is CASSLSRAYEQYF.

V usage is TRBV11-2 and J usage is TRBJ2-3. The CDR3 is 13 residues long. CDR1 is SGHAT, CDR2 FQNNGV, per germline. CDR3 protein: CASRQTNTDTQYF.

The genes are TRBV27 and TRBJ2-7; TCRdb names TRBD1, which stays unverified in the absence of DNA. The CDR3 is made up of 13 amino acids. Per the germline V gene, CDR1 is MNHEY and CDR2 is SMNVEV (reference sequence). The CDR3 sequence: CASRPVGRWEQYF.

The chain has TRBV13 and TRBJ2-3; absent DNA, TCRdb's TRBD2 call cannot be checked. From germline, CDR1 is PRHDT and CDR2 FYEKMQ (reference sequence). The CDR3 length is 16 residues. The CDR3 sequence: CASGPPGLADTDTQYF.

The rearrangement uses TRBV7-9 and TRBJ2-7; TCRdb reports TRBD2, a call that lacks DNA to check it against. Germline V gene sequence: CDR1 SEHNR, CDR2 FQNEAQ (reference sequence). The CDR3 loop spans 14 amino acids. The CDR3 sequence is CASSSTWGTYEQYF.

J is TRBJ2-7 and V is TRBV7-2. This CDR3 is built from 15 residues. Germline-derived CDR1 and CDR2 are SGHTA and FQGNSA. CDR3 amino acids: CASSLVGGSSYEQYF. Based on the CDR3 plus reference TRBV7-2 and TRBJ2-7, the full variable domain is GAGVSQSPSNKVTEKGKDVELRCDPISGHTALYWYRQSLGQGLEFLIYFQGNSAPDKSGLPSDRFSAERTGGSVSTLTIQRTQQEDSAVYLCASSLVGGSSYEQYFGPGTRLTVT.

The rearrangement uses TRBV6-5 and TRBJ2-1; TCRdb returns TRBD2, unconfirmable since there is no DNA. The germline V gene encodes CDR1 MNHEY and CDR2 SVGAGI. CDR3 length: 15 residues. This CDR3 is CASSSPGTSGNEQFF.

The chain combines TRBV5-1 with TRBJ2-1; TCRdb proposes TRBD1, but this gene call is untestable without DNA. This CDR3 has 15 residues. Germline V gene data show CDR1 as SGHRS and CDR2 as YFSETQ. CDR3 loop: CASSLGGRGVNEQFF.

CDR3 sequence: CASSSRQGYEQYF. The chain employs TRBV12-3 or TRBV12-4 and TRBJ2-7; TCRdb gives TRBD1 as the D gene, but with no DNA this cannot be confirmed. This CDR3 has 13 residues.

This rearrangement joins TRBV28 to TRBJ1-6; TCRdb's D gene call, TRBD1, goes unchecked for lack of DNA. Per the germline V gene, CDR1 is MDHEN and CDR2 is SYDVKM. The CDR3 covers 17 residues. The CDR3 sequence: CASSPIGGASYNSPLHF.

The chain combines TRBV6-5 with TRBJ2-7; TCRdb's D gene call, TRBD2, goes unchecked for lack of DNA. CDR1 and CDR2 (germline): MNHEY, SVGAGI. This CDR3 comprises 15 residues. CDR3 loop: CASSYKGYALDEQYF.

The J gene is TRBJ2-3, the V gene TRBV5-1. Per germline, CDR1 SGHRS and CDR2 YFSETQ. CDR3 length: 12 amino acids. CDR3 amino acids: CASRTATDTQYF.

This chain links TRBV5-6 with TRBJ1-1; absent DNA, TCRdb's TRBD1 call cannot be checked. The germline gives CDR1 SGHDT, CDR2 YYEEEE. The CDR3 spans 16 residues. CDR3 residues: CASSLFIAGVSSEAFF.

The rearrangement links TRBV6-5 to TRBJ2-1; TCRdb's assignment of TRBD2 cannot be checked, as there is no DNA. The CDR3 runs to 16 residues. Germline assignment: CDR1 MNHEY and CDR2 SVGAGI. The CDR3 loop is CASSSTLAGKTNEQFF.

The rearrangement links TRBV18 to TRBJ1-1. The CDR3 totals 16 residues. CDR1 and CDR2 (germline): KGHSH, LQKENI. The CDR3 reads CASSTGTTGSGTEAFF.

The genes are TRBV21-1 and TRBJ2-1; checking the TCRdb D call of TRBD2 is not possible without DNA. TRBV21-1 is reported as a pseudogene. The CDR3 sequence is 16 residues long. This chain's CDR3 is CASSIVERGANNEQFF.

The chain has TRBV24-1 and TRBJ2-1. The CDR3 contains 16 residues. CDR1 and CDR2 from the germline V gene are KGHDR and SFDVKD. CDR3 loop: CATISKTKPDYNEQFF.

CDR3 region: CASSRDRGRTEAFF. The chain recombines TRBV5-1 with TRBJ1-1; with no DNA, the TCRdb D assignment of TRBD1 cannot be verified. Germline CDR1 reads SGHRS; CDR2 reads YFSETQ. CDR3 length: 14 residues.

This chain links TRBV28 with TRBJ1-2; TCRdb picks TRBD1, but there is no DNA to check that call. This CDR3 region has 16 residues. Germline V gives CDR1 MDHEN, CDR2 SYDVKM. CDR3 protein: CASSELDLLGGWSYTF.

The chain uses TRBV28 and TRBJ2-3; TCRdb selects TRBD1, and the lack of DNA leaves this call unchecked. CDR1 is MDHEN, CDR2 SYDVKM, per germline. The CDR3 sequence is 14 residues long. The chain's CDR3 is CASSLSGSPDTQYF.

The gene calls are TRBV28 and TRBJ2-2; the D call of TRBD2 rests on TCRdb alone, since no DNA is present to check it. Germline V gene lookup returns CDR1 MDHEN and CDR2 SYDVKM. The CDR3 consists of 17 residues. CDR3 region: CASGLDRASGNTGELFF.